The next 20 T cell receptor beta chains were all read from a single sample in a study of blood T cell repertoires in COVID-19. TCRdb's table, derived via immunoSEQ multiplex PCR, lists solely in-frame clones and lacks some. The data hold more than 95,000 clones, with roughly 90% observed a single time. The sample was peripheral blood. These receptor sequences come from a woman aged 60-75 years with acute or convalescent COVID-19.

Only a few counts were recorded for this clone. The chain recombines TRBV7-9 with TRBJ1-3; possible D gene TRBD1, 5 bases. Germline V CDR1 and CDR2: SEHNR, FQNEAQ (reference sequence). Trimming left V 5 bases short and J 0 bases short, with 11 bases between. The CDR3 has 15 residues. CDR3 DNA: TGTGCCAGCAGCCCGACAGTTTCCTCTGGAAACACCATATATTTT. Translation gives CASSPTVSSGNTIYF.

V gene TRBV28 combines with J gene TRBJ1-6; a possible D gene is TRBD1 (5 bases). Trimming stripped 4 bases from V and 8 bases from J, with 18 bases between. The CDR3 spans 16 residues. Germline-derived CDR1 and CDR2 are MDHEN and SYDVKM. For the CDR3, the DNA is TGTGCCAGCAGTTCCCCTTCGGGGACTTTTGATTCACCCCTCCACTTT. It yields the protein CASSSPSGTFDSPLHF.

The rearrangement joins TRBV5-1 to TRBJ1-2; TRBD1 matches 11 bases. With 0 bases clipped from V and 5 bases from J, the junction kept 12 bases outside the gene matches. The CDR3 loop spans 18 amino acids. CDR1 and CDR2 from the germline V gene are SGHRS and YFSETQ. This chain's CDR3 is CASSLARITGQGVYGYTF. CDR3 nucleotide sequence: TGCGCCAGCAGCTTGGCCCGAATAACGGGACAGGGGGTATATGGCTACACCTTC.

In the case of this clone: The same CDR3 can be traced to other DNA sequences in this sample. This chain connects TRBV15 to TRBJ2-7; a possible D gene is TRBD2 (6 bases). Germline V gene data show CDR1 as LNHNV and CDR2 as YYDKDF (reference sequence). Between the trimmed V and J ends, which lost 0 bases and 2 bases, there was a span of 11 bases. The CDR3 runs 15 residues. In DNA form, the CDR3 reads TGTGCCACCAGCAGAGATGATAGCGGTCCCTACGAGCAGTACTTC. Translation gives CATSRDDSGPYEQYF.

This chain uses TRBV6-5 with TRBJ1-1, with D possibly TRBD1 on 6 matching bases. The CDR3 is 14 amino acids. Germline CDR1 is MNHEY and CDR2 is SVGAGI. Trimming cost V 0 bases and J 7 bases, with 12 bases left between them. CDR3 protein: CASSYSTPGHEAFF. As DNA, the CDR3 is TGTGCCAGCAGTTACTCGACTCCGGGACATGAAGCTTTCTTT.

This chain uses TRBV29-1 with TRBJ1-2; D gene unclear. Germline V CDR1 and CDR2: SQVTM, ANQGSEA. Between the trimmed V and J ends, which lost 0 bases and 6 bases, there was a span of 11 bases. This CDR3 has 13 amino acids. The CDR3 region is CSVEDRRGDGYTF. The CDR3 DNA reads TGCAGCGTTGAAGACAGGCGGGGAGATGGCTACACCTTC. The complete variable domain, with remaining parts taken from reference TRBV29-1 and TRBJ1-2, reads SAVISQKPSRDICQRGTSLTIQCQVDSQVTMMFWYRQQPGQSLTLIATANQGSEATYESGFVIDKFPISRPNLTFSTLTVSNMSPEDSSIYLCSVEDRRGDGYTFGSGTRLTVV.

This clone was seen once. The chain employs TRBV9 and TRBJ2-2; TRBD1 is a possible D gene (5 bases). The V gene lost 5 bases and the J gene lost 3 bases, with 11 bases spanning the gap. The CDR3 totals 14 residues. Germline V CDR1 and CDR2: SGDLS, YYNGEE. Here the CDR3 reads CASSRGGDTGELFF. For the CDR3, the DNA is TGTGCCAGCAGTAGGGGTGGGGACACCGGGGAGCTGTTTTTT.

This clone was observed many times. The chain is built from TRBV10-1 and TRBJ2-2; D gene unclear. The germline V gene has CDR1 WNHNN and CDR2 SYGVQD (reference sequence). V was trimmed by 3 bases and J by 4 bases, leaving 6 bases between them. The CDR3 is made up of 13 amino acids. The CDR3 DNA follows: TGCGCCAGCAGTGAAATTAGCACCGGGGAGCTGTTTTTT. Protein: CASSEISTGELFF.

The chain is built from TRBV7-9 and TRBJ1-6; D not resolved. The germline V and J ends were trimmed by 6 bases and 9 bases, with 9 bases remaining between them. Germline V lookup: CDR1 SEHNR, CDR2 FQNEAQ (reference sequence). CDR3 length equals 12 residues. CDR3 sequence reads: CASSREFSPLHF. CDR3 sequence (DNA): TGTGCCAGCAGTAGGGAGTTTTCACCCCTCCACTTT. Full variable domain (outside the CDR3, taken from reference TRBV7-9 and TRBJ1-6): DTGVSQNPRHKITKRGQNVTFRCDPISEHNRLYWYRQTLGQGPEFLTYFQNEAQLEKSRLLSDRFSAERPKGSFSTLEIQRTEQGDSAMYLCASSREFSPLHFGNGTRLTVT.

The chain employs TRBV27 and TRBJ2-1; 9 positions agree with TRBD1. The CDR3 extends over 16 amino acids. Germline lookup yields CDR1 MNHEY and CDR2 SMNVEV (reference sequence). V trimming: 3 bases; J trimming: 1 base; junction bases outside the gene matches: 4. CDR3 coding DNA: TGTGCCAGCAGTTTGTCCGGACAGGGGTCCTACAATGAGCAGTTCTTC. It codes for CASSLSGQGSYNEQFF.

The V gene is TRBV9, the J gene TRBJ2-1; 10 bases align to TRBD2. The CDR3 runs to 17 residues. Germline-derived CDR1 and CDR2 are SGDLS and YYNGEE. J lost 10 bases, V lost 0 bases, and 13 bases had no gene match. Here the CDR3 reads CASSVDPPSGRALEQFF. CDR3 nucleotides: TGTGCCAGCAGCGTAGACCCCCCCAGCGGGAGGGCATTAGAGCAGTTCTTC.

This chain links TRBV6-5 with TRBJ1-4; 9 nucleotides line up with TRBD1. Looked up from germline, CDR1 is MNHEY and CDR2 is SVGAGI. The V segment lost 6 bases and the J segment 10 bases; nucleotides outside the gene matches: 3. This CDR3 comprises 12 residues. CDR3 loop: CASSLGQGKLFF. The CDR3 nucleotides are TGTGCCAGCAGCCTGGGACAGGGAAAACTGTTTTTT.

In DNA form, the CDR3 reads TGTGCCACCAGCAGAGATCTGGGCGGGACAGGTGGCTACACCTTC. Translated: CATSRDLGGTGGYTF. J is TRBJ1-2 and V is TRBV15; 8 bases agree with TRBD1. This CDR3 spans 15 amino acids. Germline values: CDR1 LNHNV, CDR2 YYDKDF (reference sequence). J was trimmed by 7 bases and V by 0 bases; bases with no gene match: 7.

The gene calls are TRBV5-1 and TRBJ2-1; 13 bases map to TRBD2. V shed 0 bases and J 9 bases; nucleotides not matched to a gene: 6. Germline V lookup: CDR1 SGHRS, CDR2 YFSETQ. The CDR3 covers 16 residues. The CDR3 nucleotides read TGCGCCAGCAGCTTGGTAGGGACTAGCGGGATGGGTGAGCAGTTCTTC. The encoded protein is CASSLVGTSGMGEQFF.

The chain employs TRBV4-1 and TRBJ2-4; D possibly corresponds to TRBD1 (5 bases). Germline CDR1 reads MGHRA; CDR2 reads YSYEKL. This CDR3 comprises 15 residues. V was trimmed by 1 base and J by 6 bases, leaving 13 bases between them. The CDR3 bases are TGCGCCAGCAGCCAAGTGCAAGGGGTGAGAAACATTCAGTACTTC. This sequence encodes CASSQVQGVRNIQYF.

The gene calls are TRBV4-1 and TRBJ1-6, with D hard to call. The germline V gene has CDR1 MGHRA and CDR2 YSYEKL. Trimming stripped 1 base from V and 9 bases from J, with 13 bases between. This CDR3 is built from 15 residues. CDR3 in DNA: TGCGCCAGCAGCCAAGTCGGCCCGGCGGTTTCACCCCTCCACTTT. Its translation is CASSQVGPAVSPLHF.

The CDR3 here is CASSTAGANVLTF. The CDR3 nucleotides read TGTGCCAGTAGTACGGCTGGGGCCAACGTCCTGACTTTC. V gene TRBV19 combines with J gene TRBJ2-6; D is ambiguous. Trimming left V 4 bases short and J 2 bases short, with 3 bases between. The CDR3 is made up of 13 amino acids. Per germline, CDR1 LNHDA and CDR2 SQIVND (reference sequence).

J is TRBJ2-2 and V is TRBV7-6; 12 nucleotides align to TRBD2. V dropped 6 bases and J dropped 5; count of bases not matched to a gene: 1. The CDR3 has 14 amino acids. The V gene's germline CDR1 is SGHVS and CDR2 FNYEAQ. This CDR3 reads CASRGTSGTGELFF. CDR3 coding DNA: TGTGCCAGCAGAGGGACTAGCGGGACCGGGGAGCTGTTTTTT.

Here the CDR3 DNA reads TGTGCCAGCAGCGGCTGGTGTCTAGAGTTGTACGTC. This gives the protein CASSGWCLELYV. This chain connects TRBV21-1 to TRBJ2-7; TRBD2, the table's D call, lacks a check against the DNA. TRBV21-1 is listed as a pseudogene. The length of the CDR3 is 12 residues.

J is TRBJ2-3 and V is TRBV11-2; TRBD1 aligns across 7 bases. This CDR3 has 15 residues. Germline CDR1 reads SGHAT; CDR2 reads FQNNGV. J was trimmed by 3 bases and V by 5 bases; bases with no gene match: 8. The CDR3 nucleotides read TGTGCCAGCAGCAACACAGGGGTCAGGACAGATACGCAGTATTTT. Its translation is CASSNTGVRTDTQYF.